Shown below are 4 T cell receptor beta chains from a single sample sequenced in a study of persistence of HIV-infected CD4 T cells. Cells were stimulated nonspecifically with anti-CD3/anti-CD28 magnetic beads. CD4+ T cells upregulating both CD40 ligand and CD69 were sorted as responding cells. These TCRs are of unknown antigen specificity. Sequencing used immunoSEQ version 4 in survey mode. The protocol was immunoSEQ multiplex PCR, while the TCRdb copy is restricted to in-frame clones and leaves out a portion. The repertoire holds approximately 45,000 clones, with around 89% as singletons. This specimen was CD4+ T cells sorted from PBMCs after approximately 20-hour stimulation, taken from a patient who received antiretroviral therapy. These receptors all come from an adult woman with HIV who was CMV-seropositive.

V gene TRBV6-5 combines with J gene TRBJ2-7; 7 bases agree with TRBD1. Germline V gene sequence: CDR1 MNHEY, CDR2 SVGAGI. CDR3 size: 12 residues. The junction had 1 base not matched to a gene; V was cut back by 6 bases and J by 2 bases. The CDR3 protein is CASSGTAYEQYV. CDR3 DNA: TGTGCCAGCAGCGGGACAGCCTACGAGCAGTACGTC.

The chain employs TRBV5-1 and TRBJ2-3, with 10 bases matching TRBD2. CDR1 and CDR2 from the germline V gene are SGHRS and YFSETQ. The V gene end was trimmed by 0 bases and the J gene end by 1 base; junction bases not matched to a gene: 2. CDR3 length: 16 amino acids. The CDR3 reads CASSLGGTSGTDTQYF. DNA of the CDR3: TGCGCCAGCAGCTTGGGGGGGACTAGCGGCACAGATACGCAGTATTTT.

The V call is TRBV5-6, the J call TRBJ1-5; D possibly corresponds to TRBD1 (6 bases). V lost 3 bases and J lost 8, with 12 bases in between. Germline V CDR1 and CDR2: SGHDT, YYEEEE. There are 13 residues in the CDR3. CDR3 sequence: CASSSIRQEPQHF. The CDR3 bases are TGTGCCAGCAGCTCCATCAGACAGGAGCCCCAGCATTTT.

The rearrangement links TRBV12-5 to TRBJ1-1; D is possibly TRBD1 (6 bases). The V gene lost 7 bases and the J gene lost 3 bases, with 12 bases spanning the gap. Germline-derived CDR1 and CDR2 are LGHNT and FRNRAP. CDR3 size: 13 residues. The CDR3 spells CASALNRDTEAFF. The DNA of the CDR3 is TGTGCTAGTGCCCTCAACAGGGACACTGAAGCTTTCTTT.